The 30 T cell receptor beta chains below were found in one sample sequenced in a study of blood T cell repertoires in COVID-19. The protocol was immunoSEQ multiplex PCR, while the TCRdb copy is restricted to in-frame clones and leaves out a portion. The sample shows around 180,000 clones, around 86% of them seen only once. What was sequenced was PBMCs or T cells enriched from blood (not recorded which). These TCRs come from a woman younger than 45 who had recovered from COVID-19.

The gene calls are TRBV30 and TRBJ2-7, with D tentatively TRBD1 (6 bases). The CDR3 sequence is 13 residues long. V lost 5 bases, J lost 3 bases, and 14 bases lay in between. CDR1 and CDR2 from the germline V gene are GTSNPN and SVGIG (reference sequence). CDR3 amino acids: CAWAPGTIYEQYF. The DNA for the CDR3 is TGTGCCTGGGCCCCAGGGACAATCTACGAGCAGTACTTC.

The chain is built from TRBV11-2 and TRBJ2-2; 11 nucleotides line up with TRBD2. The CDR3 length is 18 residues. Germline values: CDR1 SGHAT, CDR2 FQNNGV. The V segment lost 1 base and the J segment 1 base; nucleotides outside the gene matches: 5. CDR3 amino acids: CASSLGLAGGKNTGELFF. CDR3 sequence (DNA): TGTGCCAGCAGCTTAGGCCTAGCGGGAGGCAAGAACACCGGGGAGCTGTTTTTT.

This sequence joins TRBV2 and TRBJ1-6; 9 positions agree with TRBD1. Germline loops: CDR1 SNHLY, CDR2 FYNNEI. The CDR3 consists of 16 residues. J gave up 2 bases and V 7 bases, and 6 bases lay outside the gene matches. DNA for the CDR3: TGTGCCAGCAAAACGGGACAGGGAACCTATAATTCACCCCTCCACTTT. Protein sequence: CASKTGQGTYNSPLHF.

This chain uses TRBV4-2 with TRBJ2-7; maybe TRBD1 (6 bases). The CDR3 has 14 residues. Germline CDR1 reads LGHNA; CDR2 reads YNFKEQ. Trimming stripped 0 bases from V and 2 bases from J, with 8 bases between. The CDR3 reads CASSQETGTYEQYF. The CDR3 bases are TGTGCCAGCAGCCAAGAGACAGGCACCTACGAGCAGTACTTC.

CDR3 sequence reads: CASSLSGRVSTNTGELFF. The CDR3 bases are TGTGCCAGCAGCTTGAGCGGGAGAGTATCAACGAACACCGGGGAGCTGTTTTTT. The genes are TRBV7-2 and TRBJ2-2; 8 bases line up with TRBD2. The germline V gene has CDR1 SGHTA and CDR2 FQGNSA. V was pared by 3 bases and J by 0 bases, with 9 bases of the junction left unmatched. The length of the CDR3 is 18 residues.

The chain uses TRBV2 and TRBJ1-2; no reliable D call. Germline CDR1 is SNHLY and CDR2 is FYNNEI. The length of the CDR3 is 11 residues. Trimming cost V 4 bases and J 6 bases, with 6 bases left between them. The CDR3 reads CASSGGNGYTF. Here the CDR3 DNA reads TGTGCCAGCAGTGGAGGGAATGGCTACACCTTC.

This chain joins TRBV5-6 and TRBJ2-2, with D tentatively TRBD2 (5 bases). The germline V and J ends were trimmed by 0 bases and 1 base, with 7 bases remaining between them. Germline V gene lookup returns CDR1 SGHDT and CDR2 YYEEEE. The CDR3 has 15 residues. CDR3 sequence (DNA): TGTGCCAGCAGCTTGGCGAGGGTGAACACCGGGGAGCTGTTTTTT. As protein: CASSLARVNTGELFF.

CDR3 DNA: TGTGCCAGCAGCCCCATCCGGCAGCCCCAGCATTTT. Protein product: CASSPIRQPQHF. The chain links TRBV28 to TRBJ1-5, with unresolved D. This CDR3 has 12 residues. Germline V gene lookup returns CDR1 MDHEN and CDR2 SYDVKM. The V end lost 6 bases, the J end lost 7 bases, and 10 bases lay between the germline ends.

The V call is TRBV28, the J call TRBJ1-1; D possibly corresponds to TRBD1 (5 bases). V was trimmed by 7 bases and J by 0 bases, leaving 9 bases between them. Germline V gene lookup returns CDR1 MDHEN and CDR2 SYDVKM. This CDR3 has 13 residues. The DNA for the CDR3 is TGTGCCAGCAACATACAGGTGAACACTGAAGCTTTCTTT. It yields the protein CASNIQVNTEAFF.

The V gene is TRBV27, the J gene TRBJ1-2; possible D gene TRBD1, 6 bases. This CDR3 is 18 amino acids long. The V gene lost 5 bases and the J gene lost 4 bases, with 26 bases spanning the gap. Looked up from germline, CDR1 is MNHEY and CDR2 is SMNVEV (reference sequence). CDR3 sequence (DNA): TGTGCCAGCAGTGCTACAGGGTTGCCGACCTATGGCCGCTATGGCTACACCTTC. It codes for CASSATGLPTYGRYGYTF.

J is TRBJ2-7 and V is TRBV7-9, with D unresolved. Between the trimmed V and J ends, which lost 2 bases and 6 bases, there was a span of 11 bases. Germline CDR1 is SEHNR and CDR2 is FQNEAQ (reference sequence). This CDR3 region has 13 residues. The CDR3 sequence is CASSLPQETEQYF. The CDR3 DNA follows: TGTGCCAGCAGCTTACCACAAGAAACCGAGCAGTACTTC. Filled out from reference TRBV7-9 and TRBJ2-7, the complete variable domain reads DTGVSQNPRHKITKRGQNVTFRCDPISEHNRLYWYRQTLGQGPEFLTYFQNEAQLEKSRLLSDRFSAERPKGSFSTLEIQRTEQGDSAMYLCASSLPQETEQYFGPGTRLTVT.

The CDR3: CATTGDYEQYF. For the CDR3, the DNA is TGTGCCACTACGGGGGACTACGAGCAGTACTTC. The chain combines TRBV7-9 with TRBJ2-7, with TRBD2 as a possible D gene (6 bases). This CDR3 is built from 11 residues. V was cut by 10 bases and J by 3 bases, with 10 bases left in between. Germline V gives CDR1 SEHNR, CDR2 FQNEAQ (reference sequence).

V is TRBV6-5 and J is TRBJ1-2, with TRBD1 identical over 9 bases. Germline CDR1 reads MNHEY; CDR2 reads SVGAGI. The CDR3 loop spans 15 amino acids. Trimming cost V 0 bases and J 8 bases; bases outside gene matches: 7. The CDR3 protein is CASSYSTGQGSGYTF. The CDR3 coding sequence is TGTGCCAGCAGTTACTCCACCGGACAGGGGAGCGGCTACACCTTC.

V is TRBV19 and J is TRBJ2-1, with 11 bases identical to TRBD2. The germline gives CDR1 LNHDA, CDR2 SQIVND (reference sequence). With V trimmed by 4 bases and J by 0 bases, 8 bases remained unmatched. This CDR3 has 18 residues. The CDR3 DNA sequence: TGTGCCAGTAGTACCGGACTAGCGGGTACCAGCTCCTACAATGAGCAGTTCTTC. Its translation is CASSTGLAGTSSYNEQFF.

This clone was seen only once. The rearrangement links TRBV19 to TRBJ2-1, with D uncertain. Per the germline V gene, CDR1 is LNHDA and CDR2 is SQIVND (reference sequence). V was shortened by 4 bases and J by 5 bases, with 9 bases between the two germline ends. The CDR3 totals 13 residues. CDR3 in DNA: TGTGCCAGTAGTACCGTCGGTAACAATGAGCAGTTCTTC. It specifies CASSTVGNNEQFF.

This clone was counted a single time. This chain uses TRBV5-1 with TRBJ1-3; D might be TRBD1 (6 bases). Trimming took 4 bases from V and 2 from J, leaving 13 bases between them. The germline gives CDR1 SGHRS, CDR2 YFSETQ. The CDR3 length is 15 residues. The CDR3 DNA reads TGCGCCAGCAGCCCCGGATCAGGGGCTGGAAACACCATATATTTT. Translation: CASSPGSGAGNTIYF.

J is TRBJ2-7 and V is TRBV5-1; no clear D gene. The germline CDR1 and CDR2 sequences are SGHRS and YFSETQ. V lost 2 bases to trimming and J lost 4 bases, with 4 bases between them. CDR3 length equals 11 residues. The DNA of the CDR3 is TGCGCCAGCAGCTTCGGTTACGAGCAGTACTTC. It specifies CASSFGYEQYF.

In its sample, this clone was seen a few times. This chain links TRBV2 with TRBJ2-2, with unresolved D. Germline V gene lookup returns CDR1 SNHLY and CDR2 FYNNEI. The CDR3 is made up of 18 amino acids. Trimming shortened V by 6 bases and J by 1 base, and 21 bases separated the two germline ends. The CDR3 reads CASRPGSPRFGNTGELFF. CDR3 nucleotide sequence: TGTGCCAGCAGGCCCGGGTCTCCCCGCTTCGGGAACACCGGGGAGCTGTTTTTT.

The chain employs TRBV10-1 and TRBJ2-7, with D unresolved. CDR3 length: 13 amino acids. V gave up 4 bases and J gave up 4 bases, with 11 bases separating them. Looked up from germline, CDR1 is WNHNN and CDR2 is SYGVQD (reference sequence). This chain's CDR3 is CASSGGLEYEQYF. CDR3 nucleotides: TGCGCCAGCAGTGGCGGATTGGAGTACGAGCAGTACTTC.

This clone has only one observation. V is TRBV21-1 and J is TRBJ2-1; TRBD1 was called by the table and not checked on the DNA. TRBV21-1 is a listed pseudogene. The CDR3 has 21 amino acids. CDR3 loop: CASSTSGQGASHSGQNNEQFF. The CDR3 DNA reads TGTGCCAGCAGCACCTCCGGACAGGGCGCCTCACATTCGGGACAGAACAATGAGCAGTTCTTC.

The CDR3: CSASPDRVNQPQHF. CDR3 coding DNA: TGCAGTGCTAGTCCGGACAGGGTGAATCAGCCCCAGCATTTT. The chain carries TRBV20-1 and TRBJ1-5; 8 bases align to TRBD1. The CDR3 extends over 14 amino acids. The V gene end was trimmed by 3 bases and the J gene end by 4 bases; junction bases not matched to a gene: 5. Germline V gene sequence: CDR1 DFQATT, CDR2 SNEGSKA (reference sequence).

The chain has TRBV5-5 and TRBJ2-7; 12 bases agree with TRBD1. After removal of 3 bases from V and 4 bases from J, the junction contained 14 bases not matched to a gene. The CDR3 consists of 18 residues. Germline values: CDR1 SGHKS, CDR2 YYEKEE (reference sequence). The CDR3 loop is CASSSSPPGTGGEYEQYF. The CDR3 DNA reads as TGTGCCAGCAGCTCCTCCCCGCCCGGGACAGGGGGCGAGTACGAGCAGTACTTC.

This chain connects TRBV7-9 to TRBJ2-2, with 10 nucleotides matching TRBD1. The CDR3 is 15 residues long. Looked up from germline, CDR1 is SEHNR and CDR2 is FQNEAQ (reference sequence). V lost 7 bases, J lost 4 bases, and 6 bases stayed unmatched. The CDR3 here is CASTLDRGITGELFF. CDR3 in DNA: TGTGCCAGCACCTTGGACAGGGGGATCACCGGGGAGCTGTTTTTT.

The rearrangement uses TRBV19 and TRBJ1-2, with D tentatively TRBD1 (6 bases). The germline gives CDR1 LNHDA, CDR2 SQIVND (reference sequence). CDR3 length: 14 amino acids. Between the trimmed V and J ends, which lost 5 bases and 4 bases, there was a span of 14 bases. The CDR3 loop is CASSPRGATYGYTF. The CDR3 DNA reads TGTGCCAGTAGTCCCCGGGGGGCTACCTATGGCTACACCTTC. The full variable domain, in which reference TRBV19 and TRBJ1-2 provide the parts outside the CDR3, is DGGITQSPKYLFRKEGQNVTLSCEQNLNHDAMYWYRQDPGQGLRLIYYSQIVNDFQKGDIAEGYSVSREKKESFPLTVTSAQKNPTAFYLCASSPRGATYGYTFGSGTRLTVV.

The J gene is TRBJ2-3, the V gene TRBV24-1, with D unresolved. Trimming took 1 base from V and 4 from J, leaving 14 bases between them. CDR1 and CDR2 from the germline V gene are KGHDR and SFDVKD. The CDR3 has 16 residues. CDR3 region: CATSDLKAEPPDTQYF. The CDR3 DNA reads TGTGCCACCAGTGATTTAAAGGCGGAGCCCCCAGATACGCAGTATTTT.

The chain employs TRBV6-5 and TRBJ1-2; D possibly corresponds to TRBD1 (6 bases). The length of the CDR3 is 14 residues. V lost 6 bases and J 0 bases, leaving 11 bases between the germline ends. The germline V gene has CDR1 MNHEY and CDR2 SVGAGI. CDR3 DNA sequence: TGTGCCAGCAGGCCTGACAGGTCTAACTATGGCTACACCTTC. This codes for CASRPDRSNYGYTF.

This chain joins TRBV10-1 and TRBJ2-3; 15 bases align to TRBD2. Germline loops: CDR1 WNHNN, CDR2 SYGVQD (reference sequence). This CDR3 has 14 residues. Trimming at V came to 5 bases and at J to 12 bases, leaving 6 bases not matched to a gene. The CDR3 sequence: CASSPGLAGGPQYF. For the CDR3, the DNA is TGCGCCAGCAGTCCGGGACTAGCGGGAGGACCTCAGTATTTT.

The gene calls are TRBV19 and TRBJ1-4; 9 nucleotides match TRBD1. Germline V CDR1 and CDR2: LNHDA, SQIVND (reference sequence). CDR3 length equals 14 residues. V shed 9 bases, J shed 7 bases, and the junction held 9 bases outside the gene matches. CDR3 loop: CASRLDRGGEKLFF. CDR3 sequence (DNA): TGTGCCAGCCGACTAGACAGGGGGGGTGAAAAACTGTTTTTT.

The chain has TRBV9 and TRBJ2-5; 10 nucleotides align to TRBD2. CDR3 length: 15 residues. In germline, CDR1 is SGDLS, CDR2 YYNGEE. After removal of 3 bases from V and 5 bases from J, the junction contained 7 bases not matched to a gene. The CDR3 DNA reads as TGTGCCAGCAGCGGGAGCGGGAGGGCCACGGAGACCCAGTACTTC. It specifies CASSGSGRATETQYF.

This clone has only one observation. V and J are TRBV15 and TRBJ2-7, with D maybe TRBD2 (6 bases). The CDR3 consists of 13 residues. The ends were cut back, 4 bases at V and 2 bases at J, with 9 bases in the middle. Germline CDR1 and CDR2: LNHNV and YYDKDF (reference sequence). The CDR3 region has the DNA TGTGCCACCAGCAACACGGGGGCCTACGAGCAGTACTTC. Protein sequence: CATSNTGAYEQYF.